Sequencing of this TCR beta chain was carried out in a study of identical twins. The study, taken as a whole, reports: Partial confounding of zero-insertion analyses by invariant MAIT and iNKT cells was possible. Weaker excess twin sharing was observed in beta out-of-frame sequences.

J was trimmed by 0 bases and V by 0 bases; bases with no gene match: 17. This CDR3 region has 22 residues. The sample holds a few counts of this clonotype. As yet, its antigen is unknown. TCRdb redid the calling of the 5' RACE reads with MiXCR, one entry per CDR3 protein. The repertoire holds around 570,000 distinct CDR3 sequences, with approximately 10% as singletons. A further study also used this sample, focusing on yellow fever vaccine responses in identical twins.

The rearrangement uses TRBV23-1 and TRBJ2-1, with TRBD2 matching over 10 bases. TRBV23-1 is classed as an ORF, of uncertain function. Sequencing input: PBMCs. The sequence was obtained from a woman aged 18-30 years in good health. Here the CDR3 reads CASSQSLSGSSGSYSSYNEQFF. The DNA of the CDR3 is TGCGCCAGCAGTCAATCATTGTCGGGTTCTAGCGGGAGTTACAGCTCCTACAATGAGCAGTTCTTC.